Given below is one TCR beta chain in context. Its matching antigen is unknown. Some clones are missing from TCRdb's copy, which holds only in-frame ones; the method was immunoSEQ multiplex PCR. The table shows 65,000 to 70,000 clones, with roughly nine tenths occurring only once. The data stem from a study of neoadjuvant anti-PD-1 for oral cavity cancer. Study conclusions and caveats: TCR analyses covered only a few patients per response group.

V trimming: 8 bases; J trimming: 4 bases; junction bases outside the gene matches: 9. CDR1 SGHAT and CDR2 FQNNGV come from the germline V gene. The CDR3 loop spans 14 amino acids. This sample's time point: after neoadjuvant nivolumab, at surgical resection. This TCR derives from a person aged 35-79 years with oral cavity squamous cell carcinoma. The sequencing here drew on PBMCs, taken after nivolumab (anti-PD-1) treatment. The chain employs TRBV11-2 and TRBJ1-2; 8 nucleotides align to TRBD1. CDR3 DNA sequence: TGTGCCAGCTCCCCGTACACAGGGGGCTATGGCTACACCTTC. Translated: CASSPYTGGYGYTF.